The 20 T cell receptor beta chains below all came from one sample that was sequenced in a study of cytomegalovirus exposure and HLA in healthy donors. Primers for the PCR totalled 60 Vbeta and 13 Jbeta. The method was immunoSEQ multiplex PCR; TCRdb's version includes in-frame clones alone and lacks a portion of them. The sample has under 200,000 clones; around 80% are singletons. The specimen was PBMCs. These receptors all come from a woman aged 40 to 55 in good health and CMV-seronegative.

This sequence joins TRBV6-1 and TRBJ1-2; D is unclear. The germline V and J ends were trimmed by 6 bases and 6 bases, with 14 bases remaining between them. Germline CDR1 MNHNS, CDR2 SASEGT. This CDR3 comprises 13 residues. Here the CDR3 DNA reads TGTGCCAGCAGGGAGCTTCCGCGGGATGGCTACACCTTC. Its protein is CASRELPRDGYTF.

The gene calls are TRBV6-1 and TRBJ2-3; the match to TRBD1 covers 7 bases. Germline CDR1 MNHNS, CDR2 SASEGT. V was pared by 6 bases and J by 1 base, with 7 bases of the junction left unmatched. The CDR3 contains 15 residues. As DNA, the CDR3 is TGTGCCAGCAGCCTAACAGGGGAAGGCACAGATACGCAGTATTTT. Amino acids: CASSLTGEGTDTQYF.

CDR3 in DNA: TGTGCCAGCAGCTTCAGCGGGGGGGCTAACAATGAGCAGTTCTTC. Protein product: CASSFSGGANNEQFF. This sequence joins TRBV5-8 and TRBJ2-1; 10 positions match TRBD2. The CDR3 loop spans 15 amino acids. Germline lookup yields CDR1 SGHTS and CDR2 YDEGEE. V shed 2 bases and J 5 bases; nucleotides not matched to a gene: 4.

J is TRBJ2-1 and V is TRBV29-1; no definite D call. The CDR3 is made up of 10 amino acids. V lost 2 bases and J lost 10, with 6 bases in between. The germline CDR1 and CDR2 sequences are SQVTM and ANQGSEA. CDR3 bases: TGCAGCGTTGAACCTCGGGAGCAGTTCTTC. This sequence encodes CSVEPREQFF.

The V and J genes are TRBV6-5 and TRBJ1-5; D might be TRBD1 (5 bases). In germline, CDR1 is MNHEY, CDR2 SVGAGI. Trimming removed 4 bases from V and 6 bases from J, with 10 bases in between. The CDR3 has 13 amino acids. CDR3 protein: CASSSDKSQPQHF. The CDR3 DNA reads TGTGCCAGCAGTTCGGACAAGAGTCAGCCCCAGCATTTT.

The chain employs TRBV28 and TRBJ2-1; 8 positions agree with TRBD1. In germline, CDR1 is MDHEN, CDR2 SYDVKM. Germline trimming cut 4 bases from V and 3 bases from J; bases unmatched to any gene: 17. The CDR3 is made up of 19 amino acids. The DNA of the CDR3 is TGTGCCAGCAGTTCCTGGACAGGGAGTATGGGGGCGGTCTACAATGAGCAGTTCTTC. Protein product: CASSSWTGSMGAVYNEQFF.

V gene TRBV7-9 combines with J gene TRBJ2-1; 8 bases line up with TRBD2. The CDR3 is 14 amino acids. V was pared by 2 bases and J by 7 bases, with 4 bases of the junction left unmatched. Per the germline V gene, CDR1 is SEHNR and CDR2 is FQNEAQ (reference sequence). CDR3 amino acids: CASSLSTSGNEQFF. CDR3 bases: TGTGCCAGCAGCTTAAGTACTAGCGGTAATGAGCAGTTCTTC.

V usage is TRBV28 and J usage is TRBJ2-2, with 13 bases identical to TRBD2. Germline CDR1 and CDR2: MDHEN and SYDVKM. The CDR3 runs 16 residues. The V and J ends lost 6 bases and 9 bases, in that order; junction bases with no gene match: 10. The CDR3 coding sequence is TGTGCCAGCAGGACCGGACTAGCGGGAGAGGGGAGGGAGCTGTTTTTT. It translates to CASRTGLAGEGRELFF.

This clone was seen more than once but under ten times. The CDR3 DNA is TGTGCCGGTAGACAGAGTATGAACACTGAAGCTTTCTTT. This encodes CAGRQSMNTEAFF. The V and J genes are TRBV7-9 and TRBJ1-1; tentative D call: TRBD1 (5 bases). Germline V CDR1 and CDR2: SEHNR, FQNEAQ (reference sequence). The CDR3 extends over 13 amino acids. Trimming removed 11 bases at V and 0 bases at J, with 13 bases between.

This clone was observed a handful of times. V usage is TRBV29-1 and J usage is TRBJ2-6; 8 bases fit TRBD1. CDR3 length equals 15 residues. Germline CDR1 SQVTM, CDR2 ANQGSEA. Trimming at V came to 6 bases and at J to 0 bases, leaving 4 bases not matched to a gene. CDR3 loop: CSVTGGGSGANVLTF. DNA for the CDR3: TGCAGCGTAACAGGGGGAGGCTCTGGGGCCAACGTCCTGACTTTC.

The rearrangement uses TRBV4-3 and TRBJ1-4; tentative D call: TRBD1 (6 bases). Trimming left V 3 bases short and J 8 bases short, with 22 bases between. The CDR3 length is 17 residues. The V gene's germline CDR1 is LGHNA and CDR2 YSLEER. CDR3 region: CASSHTSGQPGREKLFF. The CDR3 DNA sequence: TGCGCCAGCAGCCACACCTCTGGACAGCCCGGTCGGGAAAAACTGTTTTTT.

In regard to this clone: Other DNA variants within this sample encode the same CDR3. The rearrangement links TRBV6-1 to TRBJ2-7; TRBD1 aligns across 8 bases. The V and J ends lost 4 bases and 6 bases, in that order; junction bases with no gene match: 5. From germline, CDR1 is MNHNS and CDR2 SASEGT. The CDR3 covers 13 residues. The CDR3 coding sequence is TGTGCCAGCAGTGGACTCGACAGGGGCGAGCAGTACTTC. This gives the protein CASSGLDRGEQYF.

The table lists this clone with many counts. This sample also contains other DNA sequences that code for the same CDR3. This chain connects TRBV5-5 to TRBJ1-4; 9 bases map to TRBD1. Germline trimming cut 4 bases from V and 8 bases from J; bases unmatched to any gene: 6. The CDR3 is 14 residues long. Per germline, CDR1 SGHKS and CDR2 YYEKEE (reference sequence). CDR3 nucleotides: TGTGCCAGCAGCCTGGACAGGGGAGGCGAAAAACTGTTTTTT. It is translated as CASSLDRGGEKLFF.

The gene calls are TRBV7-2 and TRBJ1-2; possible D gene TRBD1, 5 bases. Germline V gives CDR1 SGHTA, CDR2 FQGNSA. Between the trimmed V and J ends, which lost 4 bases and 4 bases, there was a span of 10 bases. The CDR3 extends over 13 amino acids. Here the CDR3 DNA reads TGTGCCAGCAGCTCAAGGACACCCTATGGCTACACCTTC. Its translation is CASSSRTPYGYTF.

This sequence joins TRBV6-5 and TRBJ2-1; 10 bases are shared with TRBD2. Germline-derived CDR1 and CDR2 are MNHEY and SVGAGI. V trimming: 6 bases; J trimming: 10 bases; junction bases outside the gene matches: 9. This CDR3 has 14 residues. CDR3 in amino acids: CASRSGLATREQFF. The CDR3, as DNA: TGTGCCAGCAGATCGGGACTAGCGACTCGAGAGCAGTTCTTC.

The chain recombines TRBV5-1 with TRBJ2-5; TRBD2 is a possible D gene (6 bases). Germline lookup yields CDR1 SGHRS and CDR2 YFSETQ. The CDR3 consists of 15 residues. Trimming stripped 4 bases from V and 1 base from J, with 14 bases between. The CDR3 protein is CASSGSGLSQETQYF. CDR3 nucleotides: TGCGCCAGCAGCGGATCGGGACTTTCCCAAGAGACCCAGTACTTC. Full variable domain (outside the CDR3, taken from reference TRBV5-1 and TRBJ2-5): KAGVTQTPRYLIKTRGQQVTLSCSPISGHRSVSWYQQTPGQGLQFLFEYFSETQRNKGNFPGRFSGRQFSNSRSEMNVSTLELGDSALYLCASSGSGLSQETQYFGPGTRLLVL.

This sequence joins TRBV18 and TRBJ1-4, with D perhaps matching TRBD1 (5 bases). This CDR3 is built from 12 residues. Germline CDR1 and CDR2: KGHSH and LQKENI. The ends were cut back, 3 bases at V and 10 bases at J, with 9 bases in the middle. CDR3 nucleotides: TGTGCCAGCTCACCGACCGGGGGAAAACTGTTTTTT. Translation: CASSPTGGKLFF.

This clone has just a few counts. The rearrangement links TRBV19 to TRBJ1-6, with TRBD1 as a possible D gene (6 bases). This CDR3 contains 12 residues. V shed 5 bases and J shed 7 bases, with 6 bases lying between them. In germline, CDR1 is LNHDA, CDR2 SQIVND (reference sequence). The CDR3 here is CASSGQNSPLHF. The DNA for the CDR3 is TGTGCCAGTAGTGGACAGAATTCACCCCTCCACTTT.

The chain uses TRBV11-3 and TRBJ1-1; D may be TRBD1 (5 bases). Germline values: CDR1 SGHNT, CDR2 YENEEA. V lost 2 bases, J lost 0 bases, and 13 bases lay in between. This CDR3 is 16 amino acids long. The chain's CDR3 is CASSLFFSGMNTEAFF. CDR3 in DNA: TGTGCCAGCAGCTTATTCTTTTCAGGGATGAACACTGAAGCTTTCTTT. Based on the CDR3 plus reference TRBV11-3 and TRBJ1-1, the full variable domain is EAGVVQSPRYKIIEKKQPVAFWCNPISGHNTLYWYLQNLGQGPELLIRYENEEAVDDSQLPKDRFSAERLKGVDSTLKIQPAELGDSAVYLCASSLFFSGMNTEAFFGQGTRLTVV.

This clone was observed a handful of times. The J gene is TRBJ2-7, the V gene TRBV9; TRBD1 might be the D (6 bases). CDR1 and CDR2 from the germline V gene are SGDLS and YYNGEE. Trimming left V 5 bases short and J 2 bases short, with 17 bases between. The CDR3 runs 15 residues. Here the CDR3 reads CASSGATGRTYEQYF. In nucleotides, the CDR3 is TGTGCCAGCAGTGGAGCTACAGGGCGCACCTACGAGCAGTACTTC.